There are a few counts of the clone carrying this T cell receptor beta chain. Its antigen remains unidentified. The data are from a study of identifying expanded T cells in peripheral blood. Assay: immunoSEQ multiplex PCR; the TCRdb copy retains only in-frame clones and omits some. The sample gives 100,000 to 150,000 clones, about 88% of which show up once; more than 7% is in the top ten. Study-wide findings and caveats: Across healthy donors, higher total template counts meant significantly greater approximately two-week count variance. Over about two and four weeks, about 16 and 20 clones changed, versus roughly 1.1 between replicates.

Collection occurred without any documented infections or immune events in donors. The CDR3 loop spans 14 amino acids. CDR1 and CDR2 (germline): SGDLS, YYNGEE. The V gene lost 7 bases and the J gene lost 2 bases, with 16 bases spanning the gap. The chain has TRBV9 and TRBJ2-7; tentatively, D is TRBD1 (5 bases). This sequence originates from a person aged 18-69 years in good health. Sequencing input: blood. The CDR3 here is CASALYTGAYEQYF. For the CDR3, the DNA is TGTGCCAGCGCCTTATATACAGGAGCCTACGAGCAGTACTTC.